This TCR beta chain was recorded in a study of T cell responses to AZD1222 COVID-19 vaccine. Germline V lookup: CDR1 SGHDN, CDR2 FVKESK. V dropped 3 bases and J dropped 0 bases, with 17 bases sitting between them. The CDR3 extends over 17 amino acids. Notes on the study in general: Once two AZD1222 doses were given, Spike-specific TCR breadth and depth went up.

A remark on this clone: Its antigen is unknown.

Some clones are missing from TCRdb's copy, which holds only in-frame ones; the method was immunoSEQ multiplex PCR. The table includes over 100,000 clones, approximately 90% detected once. V and J are TRBV14 and TRBJ1-1; TRBD1 might be the D (6 bases). The material sequenced was peripheral blood, taken on day 0 of AZD1222 vaccination. This receptor was obtained from an adult in good health. This CDR3 is CASSQMAAGGMNTEAFF. Here the CDR3 DNA reads TGTGCCAGCAGCCAGATGGCGGCGGGGGGCATGAACACTGAAGCTTTCTTT. Variable domain in full (rest from reference TRBV14 and TRBJ1-1): EAGVTQFPSHSVIEKGQTVTLRCDPISGHDNLYWYRRVMGKEIKFLLHFVKESKQDESGMPNNRFLAERTGGTYSTLKVQPAELEDSGVYFCASSQMAAGGMNTEAFFGQGTRLTVV.